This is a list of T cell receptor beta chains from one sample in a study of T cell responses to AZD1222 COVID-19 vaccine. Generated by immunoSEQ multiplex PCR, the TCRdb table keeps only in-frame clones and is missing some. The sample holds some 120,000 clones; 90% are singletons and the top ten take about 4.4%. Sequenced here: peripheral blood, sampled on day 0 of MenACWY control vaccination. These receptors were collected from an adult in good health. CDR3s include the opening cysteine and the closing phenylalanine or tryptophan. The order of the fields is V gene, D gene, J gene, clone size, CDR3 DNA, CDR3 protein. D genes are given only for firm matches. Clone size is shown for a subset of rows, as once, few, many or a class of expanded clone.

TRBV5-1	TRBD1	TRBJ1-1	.	TGCGCCAGCAGCTCCCAGGGGGGGAACACTGAAGCTTTCTTT	CASSSQGGNTEAFF
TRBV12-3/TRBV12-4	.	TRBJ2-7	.	TGTGCCAGCAGTTTATTGGGAACCTACGAGCAGTACTTC	CASSLLGTYEQYF
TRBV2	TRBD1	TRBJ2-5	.	TGTGCCAGCAGTCCCCTGACAGGGGTAGAGACCCAGTACTTC	CASSPLTGVETQYF
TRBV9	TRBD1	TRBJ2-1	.	TGTGCCAGCAAACCGGGACGACAGGGATCCAATGAGCAGTTCTTC	CASKPGRQGSNEQFF
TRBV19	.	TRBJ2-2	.	TGTGCCAGTAGTATAAGGAGCGGGAACACCGGGGAGCTGTTTTTT	CASSIRSGNTGELFF
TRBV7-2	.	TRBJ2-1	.	TGTGCCAGCAGCTTAAGGGGTAGCACCCGCTCCTACAATGAGCAGTTCTTC	CASSLRGSTRSYNEQFF
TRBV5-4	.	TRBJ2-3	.	TGTGCCAGCAGCTACGTAGCGGCTACAGATACGCAGTATTTT	CASSYVAATDTQYF
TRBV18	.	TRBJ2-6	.	TGTGCCAGCTCACCGAGGGTTGCTGGGGCCAACGTCCTGACTTTC	CASSPRVAGANVLTF
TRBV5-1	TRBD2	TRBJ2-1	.	TGCGCCAGCAGCTTGTTAGCGGGGTCCTACAATGAGCAGTTCTTC	CASSLLAGSYNEQFF
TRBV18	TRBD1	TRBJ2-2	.	TGTGCCAGCTCACCGGGACAGGGGATGGACACCGGGGAGCTGTTTTTT	CASSPGQGMDTGELFF
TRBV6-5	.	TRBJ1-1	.	TGTGCCAGCATTCGAAAGAAGGACAGGAACACTGAAGCTTTCTTT	CASIRKKDRNTEAFF
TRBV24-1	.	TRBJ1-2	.	TGTGCCACCAGTGATGGCGCCGGGACGGATTATGGCTACACCTTC	CATSDGAGTDYGYTF
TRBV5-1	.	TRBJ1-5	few	TGCGCCAGCAGCTTGGATCCCAATCAGCCCCAGCATTTT	CASSLDPNQPQHF
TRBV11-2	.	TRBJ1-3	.	TGTGCCAGCAGCTTACAGGGATTGGGAAACACCATATATTTT	CASSLQGLGNTIYF
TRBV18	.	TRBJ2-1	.	TGTGCCAGCTCTCTCGAGACAGGCCGCAATGAGCAGTTCTTC	CASSLETGRNEQFF
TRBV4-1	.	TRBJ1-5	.	TGCGCCAGCAGCCAAGATAGGGATTATAGCAATCAGCCCCAGCATTTT	CASSQDRDYSNQPQHF
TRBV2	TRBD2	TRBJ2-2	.	TGTGCCAGCAGTTTCGGGACTAGCGGAGCGAACACCGGGGAGCTGTTTTTT	CASSFGTSGANTGELFF
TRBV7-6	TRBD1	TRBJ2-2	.	TGTGCCAGCAGCCCCGGACAGGGGCCTAACACCGGGGAGCTGTTTTTT	CASSPGQGPNTGELFF
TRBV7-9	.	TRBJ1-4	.	TGTGCCAGCAGTCTCCCGGTTGTAGCAGATAATGAAAAACTGTTTTTT	CASSLPVVADNEKLFF
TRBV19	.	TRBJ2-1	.	TGTGCCAGTAGGGCTTCAATCGCCTACAATGAGCAGTTCTTC	CASRASIAYNEQFF
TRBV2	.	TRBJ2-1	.	TGTGCCAGCAGTGCGAGACTGGATTCCTACAATGAGCAGTTCTTC	CASSARLDSYNEQFF
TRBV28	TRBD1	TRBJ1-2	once	TGTGCCACCGAGGGACAGGGTGGTGGCTACACCTTC	CATEGQGGGYTF
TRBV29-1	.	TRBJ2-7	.	TGCAGCGTTGAAGACAGGGGCCTTAGCGAGCAGTACTTC	CSVEDRGLSEQYF
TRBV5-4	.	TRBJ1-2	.	TGTGCCAGCAGCGAAATCACCGGGGATACCTATGGCTACACCTTC	CASSEITGDTYGYTF
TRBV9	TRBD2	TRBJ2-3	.	TGTGCCAGCAGCAAACCCGGGACTAGCGGGGGAGGGGATACGCAGTATTTT	CASSKPGTSGGGDTQYF
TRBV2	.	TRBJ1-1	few	TGTGCCAGCTTTCGGGTGAACACTGAAGCTTTCTTT	CASFRVNTEAFF
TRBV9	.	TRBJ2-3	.	TGTGCCAGCAGCGTCGACGGGGGCACAGATACGCAGTATTTT	CASSVDGGTDTQYF
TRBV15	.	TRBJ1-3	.	TGTGCCACCAGCAGGTGGGCCTTGGACGGCTCTGGAAACACCATATATTTT	CATSRWALDGSGNTIYF
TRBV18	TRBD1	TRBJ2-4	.	TGTGCCAGCTCACCACCCGACAGGGGATGGGACAAAAACATTCAGTACTTC	CASSPPDRGWDKNIQYF
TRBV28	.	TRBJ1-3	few	TGTGCCAGCATGACTTATCCTAGCTCTGGAAACACCATATATTTT	CASMTYPSSGNTIYF
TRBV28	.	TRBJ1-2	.	TGTGCCAGCAGCGCTGGGGTCTATGGCTACACCTTC	CASSAGVYGYTF
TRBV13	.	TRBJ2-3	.	TGTGCCAGCAGCTTAACTGGGACCACAGATACGCAGTATTTT	CASSLTGTTDTQYF
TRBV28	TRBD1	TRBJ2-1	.	TGTGCCAGCAGGCACCGGGACAGCTCCTACAATGAGCAGTTCTTC	CASRHRDSSYNEQFF
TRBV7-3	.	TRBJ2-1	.	TGTGCCAGCAGCTTAATCGGAGGGACAGTGAATGAGCAGTTCTTC	CASSLIGGTVNEQFF
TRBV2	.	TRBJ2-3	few	TGTGCCAGCAAAGGGTTCATAGATACGCAGTATTTT	CASKGFIDTQYF
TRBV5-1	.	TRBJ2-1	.	TGCGCCAGCAGCTCTCTTCCGGGACTTAACAATGAGCAGTTCTTC	CASSSLPGLNNEQFF
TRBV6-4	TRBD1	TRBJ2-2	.	TGTGCCAGCAGTGACTCGGGACAGGGGGCCGGGGAGCTGTTTTTT	CASSDSGQGAGELFF
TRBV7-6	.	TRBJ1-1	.	TGTGCCAGCAGCTTGTTCGTGGAAAGGGCCTCGAACAATGAAGCTTTCTTT	CASSLFVERASNNEAFF
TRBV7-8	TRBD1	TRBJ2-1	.	TGTGCCAGCAGCTTATCTCCAGGGGGCCCGAATGAGCAGTTCTTC	CASSLSPGGPNEQFF
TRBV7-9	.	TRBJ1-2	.	TGTGCCAGCAGCTTAGTAACAGAGTACTATGGCTACACCTTC	CASSLVTEYYGYTF
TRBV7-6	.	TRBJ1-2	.	TGTGCCAGCAGCTTAGAGGTCTCCGGGGGAATCTATGGCTACACCTTC	CASSLEVSGGIYGYTF
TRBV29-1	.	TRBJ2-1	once	TGCAGCGTTGAGTTCGGGAGCTCCTACAATGAGCAGTTCTTC	CSVEFGSSYNEQFF
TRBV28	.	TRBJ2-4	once	TGTGCCAGCAGTTCCCCTCGGGCAGGGGTAGCCAAAAACATTCAGTACTTC	CASSSPRAGVAKNIQYF
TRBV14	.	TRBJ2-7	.	TGTGCCAGCAGCCAAAGGACAGTCTCCTACGAGCAGTACTTC	CASSQRTVSYEQYF
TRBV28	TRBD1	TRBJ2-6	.	TGTGCCAGCAGTTTCGACAGGGGTTCTGGGGCCAACGTCCTGACTTTC	CASSFDRGSGANVLTF
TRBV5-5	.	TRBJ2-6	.	TGTGCCAGCAGCTTAATTTCCGGGGCCAACGTCCTGACTTTC	CASSLISGANVLTF
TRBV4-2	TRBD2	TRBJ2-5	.	TGTGCCAGCAGCCAAGTGTCTAGCGGGACGGGGGAGACCCAGTACTTC	CASSQVSSGTGETQYF
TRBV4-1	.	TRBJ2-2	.	TGCGCCAGCAGCCAAGTGGGCAGGGGCATCGCCGGGGAGCTGTTTTTT	CASSQVGRGIAGELFF
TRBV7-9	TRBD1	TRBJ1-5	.	TGTGCCAGCAGCTTAACGGGACAGAACAATCAGCCCCAGCATTTT	CASSLTGQNNQPQHF
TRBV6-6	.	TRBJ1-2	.	TGTGCCAGCAGGTACAGGGATTACTATGGCTACACCTTC	CASRYRDYYGYTF
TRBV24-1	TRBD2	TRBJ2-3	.	TGTGCCACCAGTGATCCGGGCACTAGCGCAGATACGCAGTATTTT	CATSDPGTSADTQYF